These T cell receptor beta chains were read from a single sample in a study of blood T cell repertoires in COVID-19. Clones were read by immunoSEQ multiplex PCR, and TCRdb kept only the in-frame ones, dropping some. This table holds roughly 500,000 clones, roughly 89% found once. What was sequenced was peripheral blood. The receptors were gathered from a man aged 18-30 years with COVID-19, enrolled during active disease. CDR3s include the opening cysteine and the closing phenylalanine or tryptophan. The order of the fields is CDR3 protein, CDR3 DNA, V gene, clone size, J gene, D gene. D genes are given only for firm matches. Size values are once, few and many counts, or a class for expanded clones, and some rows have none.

CASSLGWTGNQPQHF,TGTGCCAGCAGCTTAGGATGGACAGGGAATCAGCCCCAGCATTTT,TRBV7-2,few,TRBJ1-5,TRBD1
CASSLSRGEKLFF,TGTGCCAGCAGTTTATCCAGGGGCGAAAAACTGTTTTTT,TRBV27,once,TRBJ1-4,-
CASSLGLAGGSNEQFF,TGTGCCAGCAGCCTAGGGCTAGCGGGAGGCAGTAATGAGCAGTTCTTC,TRBV7-9,-,TRBJ2-1,TRBD2
CASSDVRGRGDTGELFF,TGTGCCAGCAGTGACGTACGGGGGAGGGGAGACACCGGGGAGCTGTTTTTT,TRBV28,-,TRBJ2-2,TRBD2
CASSRGLAGGPSVNEQFF,TGTGCCAGCAGCCGTGGACTAGCGGGAGGGCCTTCTGTCAATGAGCAGTTCTTC,TRBV21-1,-,TRBJ2-1,-
CASSLEGAGANVLTF,TGCGCCAGCAGCTTGGAAGGGGCTGGGGCCAACGTCCTGACTTTC,TRBV5-1,-,TRBJ2-6,-
CASSDRVRDTIYF,TGTGCCAGCAGCGACAGGGTCCGGGACACCATATATTTT,TRBV5-4,-,TRBJ1-3,TRBD1
CASSRNFDTQYF,TGTGCCAGCAGCAGGAATTTCGATACGCAGTATTTT,TRBV2,-,TRBJ2-3,-
CASSDRTGQGRNTIYF,TGTGCCAGCAGTGATCGAACGGGACAGGGACGGAACACCATATATTTT,TRBV6-1,-,TRBJ1-3,TRBD1
CASSYPTSENTGELFF,TGTGCCAGCAGTTATCCCACTAGCGAAAACACCGGGGAGCTGTTTTTT,TRBV6-6,-,TRBJ2-2,TRBD2
CASSLGGAGGSETQYF,TGCGCCAGCAGCTTGGGAGGAGCGGGAGGAAGTGAGACCCAGTACTTC,TRBV5-1,-,TRBJ2-5,TRBD2
CASSLRRTGREKLFF,TGTGCCAGCAGTTTGCGTCGGACAGGGAGGGAAAAACTGTTTTTT,TRBV27,-,TRBJ1-4,TRBD1
CASSAREGYGELFF,TGTGCCAGCTCTGCGCGGGAGGGGTACGGGGAGCTGTTTTTT,TRBV9,once,TRBJ2-2,TRBD2
CASRILGEQFF,TGTGCCAGTAGGATACTAGGAGAGCAGTTCTTC,TRBV19,-,TRBJ2-1,-
CASSEGDRGGNQPQHF,TGCGCCAGCAGTGAGGGCGACAGGGGAGGAAATCAGCCCCAGCATTTT,TRBV10-2,-,TRBJ1-5,TRBD1
CASSQSDRGNPETQYF,TGCGCCAGCAGTCAATCGGACAGGGGGAACCCCGAGACCCAGTACTTC,TRBV23-1,-,TRBJ2-5,TRBD1
CSATTGNTIYF,TGCAGTGCTACTACTGGAAACACCATATATTTT,TRBV20-1,-,TRBJ1-3,-
CASSHQGWGTDTQYF,TGTGCCAGCAGCCACCAGGGATGGGGCACAGATACGCAGTATTTT,TRBV3-1/TRBV3-2,-,TRBJ2-3,-
CASSHPFGGGSYEQYF,TGTGCCAGCAGCCACCCTTTCGGGGGTGGCTCCTACGAGCAGTACTTC,TRBV14,few,TRBJ2-7,-
CSAILIHEQYF,TGCAGTGCCATACTTATTCACGAGCAGTACTTC,TRBV20-1,-,TRBJ2-7,-
CASGTPGRGGTQYF,TGTGCCAGCGGGACACCGGGTCGAGGTGGAACCCAGTACTTC,TRBV2,-,TRBJ2-5,-
CASSSGFSGNTIYF,TGTGCCAGCAGTTCGGGTTTCTCTGGAAACACCATATATTTT,TRBV6-5,-,TRBJ1-3,-
CASKRDSPSEQFF,TGTGCCAGCAAGAGGGACAGCCCTTCTGAGCAGTTCTTC,TRBV2,-,TRBJ2-1,TRBD1
CASSDLGQMNTEAFF,TGTGCCAGCAGTGACCTGGGACAGATGAACACTGAAGCTTTCTTT,TRBV2,-,TRBJ1-1,TRBD1
CASSVSGHLNTEAFF,TGTGCCAGCAGCGTATCGGGACACCTGAACACTGAAGCTTTCTTT,TRBV9,-,TRBJ1-1,-
CASTNGESGYTF,TGTGCCAGCACTAATGGGGAGTCCGGCTACACCTTC,TRBV12-3/TRBV12-4,-,TRBJ1-2,-
CASSYSGRLVIGELFF,TGTGCCAGCAGTTACTCGGGCAGGTTGGTCATCGGGGAGCTGTTTTTT,TRBV6-5,-,TRBJ2-2,-
CASSLEVGRERREQYF,TGTGCCAGCAGCTTAGAAGTTGGCCGGGAGAGGCGAGAGCAGTACTTC,TRBV7-2,-,TRBJ2-7,-
CATSRSSPFEPQHF,TGTGCCACCAGCAGATCGTCCCCCTTTGAGCCCCAGCATTTT,TRBV15,-,TRBJ1-5,-
CASSTDPRDTWNTEAFF,TGTGCCAGTAGTACAGACCCAAGGGACACTTGGAACACTGAAGCTTTCTTT,TRBV19,-,TRBJ1-1,-
CASSESTGRSNSPLHF,TGTGCCAGCAGTGAATCTACAGGTCGGTCTAATTCACCCCTCCACTTT,TRBV6-1,-,TRBJ1-6,-
CASTSGHGEETQYF,TGTGCTAGCACGTCCGGACACGGAGAAGAGACCCAGTACTTC,TRBV12-5,-,TRBJ2-5,-
CASSNQAYSNQPQHF,TGTGCCAGCAGTAACCAGGCATATAGCAATCAGCCCCAGCATTTT,TRBV27,-,TRBJ1-5,-
CASSPPVASGNTGELFF,TGTGCCAGCTCACCACCGGTAGCTAGCGGGAACACCGGGGAGCTGTTTTTT,TRBV18,-,TRBJ2-2,TRBD2
CASSLRTGGYNSPLHF,TGCGCCAGCAGCTTGAGGACAGGGGGTTATAATTCACCCCTCCACTTT,TRBV5-1,-,TRBJ1-6,TRBD1
CASSTHMSEAFF,TGTGCCAGCAGTACTCATATGTCTGAAGCTTTCTTT,TRBV6-2/TRBV6-3,-,TRBJ1-1,-
CASSTGVRGYTF,TGCGCCAGCAGTACAGGGGTGCGTGGCTACACCTTC,TRBV10-2,-,TRBJ1-2,TRBD1
CASSLPMGPGELFF,TGTGCCAGCAGCCTACCGATGGGGCCCGGGGAGCTGTTTTTT,TRBV28,-,TRBJ2-2,-
CASSSGQGASLETQYF,TGTGCCAGCAGCTCCGGACAGGGGGCATCGTTAGAGACCCAGTACTTC,TRBV11-2,-,TRBJ2-5,TRBD1
CASSPQVQANEKLFF,TGTGCCAGCAGCCCCCAGGTACAGGCGAATGAAAAACTGTTTTTT,TRBV9,-,TRBJ1-4,-
CASSPLGGSGKLNEQFF,TGTGCCAGCAGCCCCCTGGGGGGTAGCGGGAAGTTGAATGAGCAGTTCTTC,TRBV5-4,-,TRBJ2-1,TRBD2
CASSRAKEDCGNQPQHF,TGCGCCAGCAGTCGAGCGAAGGAGGATTGCGGCAATCAGCCCCAGCATTTT,TRBV23-1,-,TRBJ1-5,-
CASSQTFGDRPNYGYTF,TGTGCCAGCAGCCAAACCTTCGGGGACAGGCCCAACTATGGCTACACCTTC,TRBV7-9,-,TRBJ1-2,TRBD1
CASSPWGQGIYGYTF,TGTGCCAGTAGTCCATGGGGACAGGGAATCTATGGCTACACCTTC,TRBV19,-,TRBJ1-2,TRBD1
CASSEGGSYNEQFF,TGCGCCAGCTCGGAAGGGGGCTCCTACAATGAGCAGTTCTTC,TRBV5-1,-,TRBJ2-1,-
CASSPTPRGDNEQFF,TGTGCCAGCAGCCCGACCCCCCGGGGAGACAATGAGCAGTTCTTC,TRBV5-4,-,TRBJ2-1,-
CASSSRGAHTPLGQGVNYGYTF,TGCGCCAGCAGCTCGAGGGGGGCCCACACGCCCCTCGGACAGGGGGTAAACTATGGCTACACCTTC,TRBV5-1,-,TRBJ1-2,TRBD1
CASSDTEQYF,TGTGCCAGCAGTGACACCGAGCAGTACTTC,TRBV28,-,TRBJ2-7,-